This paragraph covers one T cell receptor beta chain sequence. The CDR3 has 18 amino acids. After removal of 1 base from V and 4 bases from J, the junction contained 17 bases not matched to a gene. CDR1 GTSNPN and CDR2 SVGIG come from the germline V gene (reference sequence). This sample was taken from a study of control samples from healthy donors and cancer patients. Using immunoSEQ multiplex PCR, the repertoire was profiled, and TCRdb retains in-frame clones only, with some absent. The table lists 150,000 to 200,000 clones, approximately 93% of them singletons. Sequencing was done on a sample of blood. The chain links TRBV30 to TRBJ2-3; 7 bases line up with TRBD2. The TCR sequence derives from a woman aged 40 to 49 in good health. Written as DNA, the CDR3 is TGTGCCTGGAGTGGGCTAGCGGAGAGGGAGTGGAGGGCAGATACGCAGTATTTT. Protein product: CAWSGLAEREWRADTQYF.